A selection of T cell receptor beta chains follows, all from one sample in a study of cytomegalovirus exposure and HLA in healthy donors. Sequenced by immunoSEQ multiplex PCR; TCRdb stores in-frame clones only, minus some. The sample records 90,000 to 100,000 clones, about 78% being singletons. Sequencing was done on a sample of PBMCs. These receptors originate from a woman aged 40 to 50 in good health and CMV-seronegative. CDR3s include the opening cysteine and the closing phenylalanine or tryptophan. Each record gives: V gene, D gene, J gene, CDR3 protein. D genes are given only for firm matches.

v_gene: TRBV5-1
d_gene: TRBD1
j_gene: TRBJ2-7
CDR3aa: CASSLQGIYEQYF

v_gene: TRBV14
d_gene: TRBD2
j_gene: TRBJ2-3
CDR3aa: CASSQERGRPDTDTQYF

v_gene: TRBV20-1
d_gene: TRBD1
j_gene: TRBJ1-2
CDR3aa: CSARTGYGYTF

v_gene: TRBV5-1
d_gene: .
j_gene: TRBJ1-2
CDR3aa: CASSLGDKRGLLWGYTF

v_gene: TRBV29-1
d_gene: .
j_gene: TRBJ1-1
CDR3aa: CSGGLRNTEAFF

v_gene: TRBV27
d_gene: TRBD1
j_gene: TRBJ1-2
CDR3aa: CASKAGTGPRGGYTF

v_gene: TRBV5-1
d_gene: TRBD1
j_gene: TRBJ1-1
CDR3aa: CASSLTGTGGNTEAFF

v_gene: TRBV28
d_gene: .
j_gene: TRBJ1-5
CDR3aa: CASSKELDSNQPQHF

v_gene: TRBV7-2
d_gene: TRBD2
j_gene: TRBJ2-5
CDR3aa: CASSLGSGRVETQYF

v_gene: TRBV20-1
d_gene: TRBD1
j_gene: TRBJ1-2
CDR3aa: CRGQGDGYTF

v_gene: TRBV6-5
d_gene: TRBD2
j_gene: TRBJ2-7
CDR3aa: CASSPLAGASYEQYF

v_gene: TRBV6-1
d_gene: .
j_gene: TRBJ2-2
CDR3aa: CASPPVADGELFF

v_gene: TRBV6-5
d_gene: .
j_gene: TRBJ1-2
CDR3aa: CASSRPGEDYRGYTF

v_gene: TRBV6-1
d_gene: .
j_gene: TRBJ1-1
CDR3aa: CASSGRDNLNTEAFF

v_gene: TRBV15
d_gene: TRBD1
j_gene: TRBJ2-1
CDR3aa: CATSRGTGTRGEQFF

v_gene: TRBV25-1
d_gene: TRBD2
j_gene: TRBJ2-5
CDR3aa: CASSAPRGVAYQETQYF

v_gene: TRBV6-5
d_gene: .
j_gene: TRBJ1-2
CDR3aa: CASTIGVTGIGGYTF

v_gene: TRBV28
d_gene: .
j_gene: TRBJ2-7
CDR3aa: CASSFFWPTRGSSYEQYF

v_gene: TRBV5-6
d_gene: .
j_gene: TRBJ2-7
CDR3aa: CASSLRQVGSYEQYF

v_gene: TRBV28
d_gene: TRBD1
j_gene: TRBJ1-2
CDR3aa: CASRGDRRTYGYTF

v_gene: TRBV9
d_gene: .
j_gene: TRBJ2-5
CDR3aa: CASSASGTPQETQYF

v_gene: TRBV29-1
d_gene: .
j_gene: TRBJ2-1
CDR3aa: CSVDRANEQFF

v_gene: TRBV30
d_gene: .
j_gene: TRBJ2-3
CDR3aa: CAWSVPRGTQYF

v_gene: TRBV5-1
d_gene: TRBD2
j_gene: TRBJ2-3
CDR3aa: CASSSRLAGGGDTQYF

v_gene: TRBV5-4
d_gene: TRBD2
j_gene: TRBJ2-3
CDR3aa: CASGPGLAGDTQYF

v_gene: TRBV4-1
d_gene: .
j_gene: TRBJ1-4
CDR3aa: CASSQPQEKLFF

v_gene: TRBV28
d_gene: TRBD1
j_gene: TRBJ1-5
CDR3aa: CASSKGQVHQPQHF

v_gene: TRBV30
d_gene: TRBD1
j_gene: TRBJ2-1
CDR3aa: CAWSVRDSGGQFF

v_gene: TRBV5-1
d_gene: TRBD1
j_gene: TRBJ1-4
CDR3aa: CASSLGHAGGFEKLFF

v_gene: TRBV19
d_gene: TRBD1
j_gene: TRBJ1-4
CDR3aa: CASSIAQGSEKLFF

v_gene: TRBV4-2
d_gene: TRBD1
j_gene: TRBJ1-4
CDR3aa: CASSREAGTGGEKLFF

v_gene: TRBV29-1
d_gene: .
j_gene: TRBJ1-2
CDR3aa: CSVGGTYYGYTF

v_gene: TRBV28
d_gene: TRBD1
j_gene: TRBJ1-5
CDR3aa: CASTLPGGNQPQHF

v_gene: TRBV10-2
d_gene: .
j_gene: TRBJ2-1
CDR3aa: CASSERVSYNEQFF

v_gene: TRBV5-1
d_gene: TRBD1
j_gene: TRBJ1-2
CDR3aa: CASSWRTGTGNGYTF

v_gene: TRBV25-1
d_gene: .
j_gene: TRBJ2-5
CDR3aa: CASSEPSGVQETQYF

v_gene: TRBV4-1
d_gene: .
j_gene: TRBJ2-5
CDR3aa: CASQKWGGAGETQYF

v_gene: TRBV19
d_gene: TRBD1
j_gene: TRBJ1-2
CDR3aa: CASSMNPGGFGGYTF

v_gene: TRBV6-5
d_gene: TRBD1
j_gene: TRBJ2-6
CDR3aa: CASSYRQGAGANVLTF

v_gene: TRBV19
d_gene: .
j_gene: TRBJ1-1
CDR3aa: CASSRGDGDDAEAFF

v_gene: TRBV19
d_gene: TRBD1
j_gene: TRBJ1-5
CDR3aa: CASSIPRDRLNQPQHF

v_gene: TRBV7-6
d_gene: .
j_gene: TRBJ2-5
CDR3aa: CASSATGPQETQYF

v_gene: TRBV18
d_gene: .
j_gene: TRBJ1-1
CDR3aa: CASSPYYRNTEAFF

v_gene: TRBV14
d_gene: .
j_gene: TRBJ2-3
CDR3aa: CASSRTFPVTQYF

v_gene: TRBV15
d_gene: TRBD1
j_gene: TRBJ2-2
CDR3aa: CATSNEGAGTGELFF

v_gene: TRBV30
d_gene: .
j_gene: TRBJ2-5
CDR3aa: CAWSTGETQYF

v_gene: TRBV28
d_gene: .
j_gene: TRBJ1-1
CDR3aa: CASSTGQFLNTEAFF

v_gene: TRBV9
d_gene: TRBD1
j_gene: TRBJ1-1
CDR3aa: CASRPRGTGATTEAFF

v_gene: TRBV27
d_gene: TRBD1
j_gene: TRBJ1-3
CDR3aa: CASSKNRGSTSGNTIYF

v_gene: TRBV6-6
d_gene: TRBD1
j_gene: TRBJ1-5
CDR3aa: CASSSDRDNQPQHF

v_gene: TRBV27
d_gene: .
j_gene: TRBJ1-5
CDR3aa: CASSPILQGNQPQHF

v_gene: TRBV27
d_gene: TRBD1
j_gene: TRBJ2-7
CDR3aa: CASSLRDRGYEQYF

v_gene: TRBV4-2
d_gene: .
j_gene: TRBJ2-5
CDR3aa: CASSQQGMETQYF

v_gene: TRBV27
d_gene: TRBD2
j_gene: TRBJ2-1
CDR3aa: CASSQPSGTSGRNEQFF